A selection of T cell receptor beta chains follows, all from one sample in a study of CD8 T cells in ankylosing spondylitis. Each CDR3 protein gets one entry after TCRdb re-called the 5' RACE reads with MiXCR. The sample holds 150,000 to 200,000 distinct CDR3 sequences; 11% are singletons and the top ten take almost 30%. Sequencing was done on a sample of blood, either unsorted or a sorted T cell fraction (not recorded which). The receptors derive from a male donor with ankylosing spondylitis or in good health (not recorded which). The CDR3 runs from the conserved cysteine through the conserved F or W. The D gene is left open where the match is weak. The listing skips clone size in some rows; elsewhere it reads once, few, many or a size class.

V,size,J,D,DNA,CDR3
TRBV5-5,many,TRBJ2-2,NA,TGTGCCAGCAGTCCCCGAGCGGGGAACACCGGGGAGCTGTTTTTT,CASSPRAGNTGELFF
TRBV11-2,few,TRBJ1-2,NA,TGTGCCAGCAGCCCTAATCGCTATGGCTACACCTTC,CASSPNRYGYTF
TRBV30,few,TRBJ2-1,TRBD2,TGTGCCTGGGTTAAGAGCGGGAGGTCCGGCGATGAGCAGTTCTTC,CAWVKSGRSGDEQFF
TRBV27,many,TRBJ1-2,NA,TGTGCCAGCATCCCCCGCTGGGGGGGTGAGTATGGCTACACCTTC,CASIPRWGGEYGYTF
TRBV5-1,many,TRBJ2-3,NA,TGCGCCAGCAGCTTCAACCAAGGCCCCGGGGATACGCAGTATTTT,CASSFNQGPGDTQYF
TRBV11-2,NA,TRBJ2-7,NA,TGTGCCAGCAGCCAGAAGCGAACAGGGTTTAGCTCCTACGAGCAGTACTTC,CASSQKRTGFSSYEQYF
TRBV6-1,many,TRBJ1-5,NA,TGTGCCAGCAGTGAGGTAACAGGTAATCAGCCCCAGCATTTT,CASSEVTGNQPQHF
TRBV7-8,many,TRBJ2-7,NA,TGTGCCAGCAGCTTAAGTCGTACCTACGAGCAGTACTTC,CASSLSRTYEQYF
TRBV9,many,TRBJ2-7,TRBD2,TGTGCCAGCAGCGATCTGAGCGGGATTGGCGAGCAGTACTTC,CASSDLSGIGEQYF
TRBV11-3,few,TRBJ2-7,NA,TGTGCCAGCAGCGTCACACTTGTCTACGAGCAGTACTTC,CASSVTLVYEQYF
TRBV7-9,few,TRBJ2-7,NA,TGTGCCAGCAGCTTACGGGGAGCGTCGAGCTCCTACGAGCAGTACTTC,CASSLRGASSSYEQYF
TRBV29-1,few,TRBJ2-1,TRBD2,TGCAGCGTTGGGGCTAGCGGGGGGGGGAGTGAGCAGTTCTTC,CSVGASGGGSEQFF
TRBV25-1,many,TRBJ1-4,NA,TGTGCCAGCAGTGACGGGGCTGGTGAAAAACTGTTTTTT,CASSDGAGEKLFF
TRBV15,many,TRBJ2-3,TRBD2,TGTGCCACCAGCATTGGGACTAGCGGGGCAGATACGCAGTATTTT,CATSIGTSGADTQYF
TRBV20-1,NA,TRBJ2-5,NA,TGCAGTGCCCTTGCGCAAGAGACCCAGTACTTC,CSALAQETQYF
TRBV6-5,few,TRBJ1-1,TRBD1,TGTGCCAGCAGCTTGGGGACAGGGACTCGGAACACTGAAGCTTTCTTT,CASSLGTGTRNTEAFF
TRBV5-6,many,TRBJ2-7,TRBD1,TGTGCCAGCAGCTTGGCCCAGGGGGCCTCCTACGAGCAGTACTTC,CASSLAQGASYEQYF
TRBV27,many,TRBJ2-7,TRBD2,TGTGCCAGCCAGCCTAGCGGGGCGTTAAAGCAGTACTTC,CASQPSGALKQYF
TRBV20-1,many,TRBJ1-1,TRBD1,TGCAGTCGGACAGGGGTGGCTGAAGCTTTCTTT,CSRTGVAEAFF
TRBV6-1,many,TRBJ2-3,TRBD2,TGTGCCAGCCGGCTTTTCATCACTAGCGCCCTTGGAATAGATACGCAGTATTTT,CASRLFITSALGIDTQYF
TRBV5-1,NA,TRBJ1-5,NA,TGCGCCAGCAGCGCGCAGGGCGGTCGAGACCAGCCCCAGCATTTT,CASSAQGGRDQPQHF
TRBV5-1,NA,TRBJ2-3,NA,TGCGCCAGCAGCTCAACCAGGGTTGTGGGTACAGATACGCAGTATTTT,CASSSTRVVGTDTQYF
TRBV4-1,once,TRBJ2-2,TRBD2,TGCGCCAGCAGCCCCGTGGAGCGGGGAAACACCGGGGAGCTGTTTTTT,CASSPVERGNTGELFF
TRBV5-1,many,TRBJ1-1,TRBD1,TGCGCCAGCAGCTTTATACAGGGGGCATGGACTGAAGCTTTCTTT,CASSFIQGAWTEAFF
TRBV20-1,many,TRBJ2-1,NA,TGCAGTGCTAGAGCCCCTCGGAGCTCCTACAATGAGCAGTTCTTC,CSARAPRSSYNEQFF
TRBV5-1,few,TRBJ1-2,TRBD1,TGCGCCAGCAGCTTCGGGACAGAACCTCGCCTCTCGGGCTACACCTTC,CASSFGTEPRLSGYTF
TRBV20-1,many,TRBJ2-5,TRBD1,TGCAGTGCTAGCCCTCCGGACAGGGGTCAAGAGACCCAGTACTTC,CSASPPDRGQETQYF
TRBV14,NA,TRBJ1-1,NA,TGTGCCAGCAGCCAAGTGTATGGGGGTACTGAAGCTTTCTTT,CASSQVYGGTEAFF
TRBV7-2,many,TRBJ2-6,NA,TGTGCCAGCAGCTTCCTGGGGTCTGGGGCCAACGTCCTGACTTTC,CASSFLGSGANVLTF
TRBV29-1,many,TRBJ1-3,NA,TGCAGCGTTGATGGTGGCTCTGGAAACACCATATATTTT,CSVDGGSGNTIYF
TRBV12-3/TRBV12-4,NA,TRBJ2-3,TRBD2,TGTGCCAGCAGTTTAGCGCGCGGCGGGGGGGCCACAGATACGCAGTATTTT,CASSLARGGGATDTQYF
TRBV24-1,few,TRBJ2-2,NA,TGTGCCACCAGTGATTCGGACTCCGCGAACACCGGGGAGCTGTTTTTT,CATSDSDSANTGELFF
TRBV19,few,TRBJ1-5,TRBD1,TGTGCCAGTAGTGCGGGACAGATTAGCAATCAGCCCCAGCATTTT,CASSAGQISNQPQHF
TRBV5-1,many,TRBJ2-3,TRBD1,TGCGCCAGCGCGACGGGGACAGGGTCTCGCACAGATACGCAGTATTTT,CASATGTGSRTDTQYF
TRBV3-1,NA,TRBJ2-2,NA,TGTGCCAGCAGCCAACAAATCATCCGGGAGCTGTTTTTT,CASSQQIIRELFF
TRBV5-1,NA,TRBJ2-2,NA,TGCGCCAGCAGCCCGCTTTCCATACAGGAGCGGAACACCGGGGAGCTGTTTTTT,CASSPLSIQERNTGELFF
TRBV2,many,TRBJ1-5,NA,TGTGCCAGCAGTGGTGGCCAGCGCGGTCAGCCCCAGCATTTT,CASSGGQRGQPQHF
TRBV20-1,many,TRBJ2-5,NA,TGCAGTGCTACTGGGTTGGGGGAGACCCAGTACTTC,CSATGLGETQYF
TRBV10-1,NA,TRBJ2-7,NA,TGCGCCAGCAGGACTGGGATGTGGTCCTACGAGCAGTACTTC,CASRTGMWSYEQYF
TRBV5-5,many,TRBJ2-5,TRBD2,TGTGCCAGCAGCTTGTCGACTAGCGGGAAAGAGACCCAGTACTTC,CASSLSTSGKETQYF
TRBV13,NA,TRBJ2-7,NA,TGTGCCAGCGCCGCCCCGGACGGATCTTACGAGCAGTACTTC,CASAAPDGSYEQYF
TRBV15,few,TRBJ1-1,NA,TGTGCCACCAGCAGGTTGGGACGGAATTCGAACACTGAAGCTTTCTTT,CATSRLGRNSNTEAFF
TRBV6-5,many,TRBJ2-1,NA,TGTGCCAGCAGTTACTCCATTCCAGGGTACTCCTACAATGAGCAGTTCTTC,CASSYSIPGYSYNEQFF
TRBV24-1,many,TRBJ2-1,NA,TGTGCCACCAGTGATTTTCGGGACAATGAGCAGTTCTTC,CATSDFRDNEQFF
TRBV6-1,many,TRBJ2-7,TRBD1,TGTGCCAGCAGAACGGGACAGGGTGGGTCCTACGAGCAGTACTTC,CASRTGQGGSYEQYF
TRBV21-1,many,TRBJ2-3,NA,TGTGCCAGCAGCTGTGGATTCCGCACAGATACGCAGTATTTT,CASSCGFRTDTQYF
TRBV5-1,many,TRBJ2-5,TRBD2,TGCGCCAGCAGCTTCAGCGGGGGGGCCGGGGAGACCCAGTACTTC,CASSFSGGAGETQYF
TRBV12-3/TRBV12-4,few,TRBJ1-1,NA,TGTGCCAGCACCAACAGGAGGTTGAGTAGGGCTTCGAACACTGAAGCTTTCTTT,CASTNRRLSRASNTEAFF
TRBV6-4,many,TRBJ1-1,TRBD1,TGTGCCAGCAGTGACTCGAGCAGGGGGACTGAAGCTTTCTTT,CASSDSSRGTEAFF
TRBV3-1,many,TRBJ1-1,NA,TGTGCCAGCAGCCAAGTGGGGGGGAGAGGGCTGAACACTGAAGCTTTCTTT,CASSQVGGRGLNTEAFF
TRBV6-1,NA,TRBJ1-2,TRBD1,TGTGCCAGCATAGGGGCAACAGGGGGCGAGTTGCTTGGCTACACCTTC,CASIGATGGELLGYTF